This T cell receptor beta chain was captured by sequencing in a study of identifying expanded T cells in peripheral blood. The assay was immunoSEQ multiplex PCR, and TCRdb's table has in-frame clones only and misses some. The data contain approximately 90,000 clones, more than 70% of them seen just once; the ten biggest clones take up about 3.9%. Study conclusions and caveats: Clone count variance between approximately two-week samples rose with total template count. Differentially abundant clones: roughly 1.2 between replicates, 15 to 17 at approximately two weeks, around 19 at four.

V was clipped by 8 bases and J by 5 bases; unmatched bases: 7. This CDR3 spans 14 amino acids. CDR1 is ENHRY and CDR2 is SYGVKD in the germline V gene. On this clone itself: The target antigen is unknown.

Collection occurred without any documented infections or immune events in donors. This sequence joins TRBV10-3 and TRBJ2-1, with TRBD2 identical over 9 bases. Material: blood. The TCR was taken from a person between 18 and 69 years old in good health. CDR3 residues: CAIRGLARNNEQFF. DNA of the CDR3: TGTGCCATCCGTGGACTAGCGCGGAACAATGAGCAGTTCTTC.